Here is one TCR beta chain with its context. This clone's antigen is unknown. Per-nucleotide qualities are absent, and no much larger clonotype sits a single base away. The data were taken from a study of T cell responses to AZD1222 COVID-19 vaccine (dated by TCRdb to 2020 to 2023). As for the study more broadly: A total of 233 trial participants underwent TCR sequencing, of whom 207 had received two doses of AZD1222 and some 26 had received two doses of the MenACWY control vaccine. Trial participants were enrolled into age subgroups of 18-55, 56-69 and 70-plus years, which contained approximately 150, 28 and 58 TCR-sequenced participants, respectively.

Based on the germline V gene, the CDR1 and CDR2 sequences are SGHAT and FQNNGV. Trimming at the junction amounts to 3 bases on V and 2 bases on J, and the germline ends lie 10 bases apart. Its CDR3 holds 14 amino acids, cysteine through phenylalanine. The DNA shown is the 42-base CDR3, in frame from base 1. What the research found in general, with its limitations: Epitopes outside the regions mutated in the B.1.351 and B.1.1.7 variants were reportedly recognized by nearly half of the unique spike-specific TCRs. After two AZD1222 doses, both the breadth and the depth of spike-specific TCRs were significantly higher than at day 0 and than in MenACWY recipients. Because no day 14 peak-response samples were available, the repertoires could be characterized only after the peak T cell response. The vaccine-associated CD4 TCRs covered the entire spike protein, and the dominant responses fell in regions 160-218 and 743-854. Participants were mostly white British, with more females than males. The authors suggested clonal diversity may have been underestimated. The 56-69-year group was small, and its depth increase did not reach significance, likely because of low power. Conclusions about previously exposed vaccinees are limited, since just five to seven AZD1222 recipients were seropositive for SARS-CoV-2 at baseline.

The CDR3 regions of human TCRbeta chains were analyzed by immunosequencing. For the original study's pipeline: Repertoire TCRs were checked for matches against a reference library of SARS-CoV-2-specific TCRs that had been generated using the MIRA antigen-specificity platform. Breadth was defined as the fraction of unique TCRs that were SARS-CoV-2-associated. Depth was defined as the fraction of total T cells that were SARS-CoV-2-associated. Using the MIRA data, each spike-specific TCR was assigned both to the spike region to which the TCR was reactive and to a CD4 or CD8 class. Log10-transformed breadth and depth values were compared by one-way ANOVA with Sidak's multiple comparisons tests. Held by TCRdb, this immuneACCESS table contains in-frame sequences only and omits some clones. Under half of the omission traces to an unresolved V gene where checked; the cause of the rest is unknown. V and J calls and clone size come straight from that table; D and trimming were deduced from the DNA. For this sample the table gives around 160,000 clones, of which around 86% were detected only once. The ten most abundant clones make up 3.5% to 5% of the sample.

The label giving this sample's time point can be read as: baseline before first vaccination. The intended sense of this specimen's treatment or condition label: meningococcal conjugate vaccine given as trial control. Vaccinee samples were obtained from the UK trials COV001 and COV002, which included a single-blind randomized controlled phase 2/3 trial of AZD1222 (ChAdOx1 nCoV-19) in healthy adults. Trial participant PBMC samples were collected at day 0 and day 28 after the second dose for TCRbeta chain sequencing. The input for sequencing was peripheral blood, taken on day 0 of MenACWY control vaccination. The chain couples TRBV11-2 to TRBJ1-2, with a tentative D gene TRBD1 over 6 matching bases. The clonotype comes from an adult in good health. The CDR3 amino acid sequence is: CASSFGGGNYGYTF. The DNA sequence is TGTGCCAGCAGCTTCGGAGGGGGGAACTATGGCTACACCTTC.